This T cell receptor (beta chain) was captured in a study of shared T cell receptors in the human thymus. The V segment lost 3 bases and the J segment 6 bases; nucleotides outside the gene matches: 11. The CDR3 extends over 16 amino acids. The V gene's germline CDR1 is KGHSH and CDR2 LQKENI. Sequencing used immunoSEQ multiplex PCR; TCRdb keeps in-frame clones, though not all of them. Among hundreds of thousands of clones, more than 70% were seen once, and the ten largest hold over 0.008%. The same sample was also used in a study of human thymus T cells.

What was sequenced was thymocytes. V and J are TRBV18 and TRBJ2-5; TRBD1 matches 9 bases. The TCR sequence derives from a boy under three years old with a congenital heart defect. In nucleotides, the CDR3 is TGTGCCAGCTCACCGGGGCGGGACAGGGAGTCGAAGACCCAGTACTTC. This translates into CASSPGRDRESKTQYF.